This T cell receptor (beta chain) was recorded in a study of cytomegalovirus exposure and HLA in healthy donors. The trim removed 4 bases at V and 3 bases at J, leaving 6 bases unmatched. Germline V lookup: CDR1 SGHRS, CDR2 YFSETQ. The CDR3 is 14 residues long. Primers for the PCR totalled 60 Vbeta and 13 Jbeta. Profiled with immunoSEQ multiplex PCR; TCRdb holds only in-frame clones, not every one. The table lists under 200,000 clones, 70% to 80% of them singletons. The chain has TRBV5-1 and TRBJ2-7, with 8 nucleotides matching TRBD1. Sequencing was done on a sample of PBMCs. The sequence was obtained from a man in his thirties or forties in good health and CMV-seronegative. The CDR3 DNA is TGCGCCAGCAGCCGTGGACAGGGCGGCTACGAGCAGTACTTC. Protein product: CASSRGQGGYEQYF.